This T cell receptor beta chain was identified in a study of blood T cell repertoires in COVID-19. Study details: From the United States, Italy and Spain came samples of acute and convalescent COVID-19. In each case, the material was cDNA or gDNA derived from T cells, B-cell-depleted T cells, or PBMCs.

CDR1 is MNHEY, CDR2 SMNVEV, per germline (reference sequence). This CDR3 region has 14 residues. The junction had 5 bases not matched to a gene; V was cut back by 5 bases and J by 7 bases. Original methodology: For nucleated cells, counts were estimated from reference gene primer amplification. Sequenced by immunoSEQ multiplex PCR; TCRdb stores in-frame clones only, minus some. V, J and clone size derive from that table, while D and trimming were established from the DNA sequence. The sample contains nearly 15,000 clones, about 80% of which appear only once. Sequencing used peripheral blood. This chain joins TRBV27 and TRBJ1-2, with 12 bases aligning to TRBD1. This clonotype originated in a human donor in a cohort sampled during active COVID-19. DNA for the CDR3: TGTGCCAGCAGTCCGGGGACAGGGGGCCTTGGCTACACCTTC. It encodes CASSPGTGGLGYTF.